This TCR beta chain was captured in a study of T cells after yellow fever vaccination. This clonotype was observed at least ten times. In TCRdb, the 5' RACE reads were re-called with MiXCR into one record per CDR3 protein. The top ten hold around 35% of the sample, which has tens of thousands of distinct CDR3 sequences, approximately 7% seen once. CDR3 length: 13 residues. Germline V lookup: CDR1 SGHTA, CDR2 FQGTGA. Germline trimming cut 8 bases from V and 6 bases from J; bases unmatched to any gene: 6. The sequence was obtained from a man aged 18 to 30 who received the YFV17D yellow fever vaccine. This chain joins TRBV7-3 and TRBJ2-2; 7 positions match TRBD1. The material was CD8+ T cells sorted from PBMCs, obtained about 5 days after the first yellow fever vaccination. Written as DNA, the CDR3 is TGTGCCAGCCGACTAACAGGGGCCGGGGAGCTGTTTTTT. Its protein is CASRLTGAGELFF.